This T cell receptor (beta chain) originates from a study of Tregs in tolerant kidney transplant recipients (dated by TCRdb to between 2017 and 2020). Regarding the research as a whole: The study applied TCRbeta sequencing to find donor-specific regulatory T cells before combined kidney and bone marrow transplantation and then followed those same cells after transplant. Several methods of expanding Tregs specific for an allogeneic donor were compared by TCRbeta repertoire sequencing in a few healthy controls. What the work shows at the level of the full study, not this receptor alone: Although technical replication error seemed to be minimal, the question of biological reproducibility was not addressed directly. Because only a small number of patients were included, the study had limitations, and the results will need to be validated in larger populations as well as under other immunosuppression protocols. Expanding Tregs with activated donor B cells appeared to identify the most biologically relevant and donor-specific TCRbeta repertoire.

Unstimulated Tregs (CD4+CD25+CD127-), CD4+ non-Tregs (CD4+CD25-), CD4 and CD8 cells were FACS-sorted from thawed PBMCs. Healthy control blood came either as purchased buffy coats or from healthy volunteers. Healthy control blood was processed to PBMCs with a Ficoll density gradient and then cryopreserved, whereas patient PBMCs were collected both before and after transplant. Genomic DNA was extracted from sorted cells with the QIAGEN DNeasy Blood and Tissue Kit for TCRbeta CDR3 sequencing. High-throughput TCRbeta CDR3 sequencing was carried out commercially through immunoSEQ, with PCR amplification with bias correction and internal controls included. The published analysis was carried out like this. A unique productive TCRbeta sequence was defined by the CDR3 nucleotide sequence when primers matched, and otherwise by the CDR3 amino acid sequence together with the Vbeta and Jbeta genes. To correct sorting error, sequences shared between sorted populations at a frequency ratio of 2:1 or less were removed; the rest were assigned to the higher population. A sequence was defined as donor-reactive if the sequence was expanded at least 5-fold in CFSE-low cells compared with unstimulated cells and had a frequency of at least 0.01% in CFSE-low cells. Repertoire divergence was quantified by Jensen-Shannon divergence using the top 100 TCRbeta sequences ranked by frequency. For samples with multiple sequencing runs, sorting error was corrected separately for each run before the runs were pooled. TCRdb limited this immuneACCESS table to in-frame rearrangements with V and J called. A share of clones is missing; checked studies link under half to unresolved V genes, and the rest is unexplained. V, J and clone size were drawn from that table, and D and trimming were deduced from the DNA. For this sample there are about 240,000 clones; around 81% appear just once. The top ten clonotypes cover around 0.68% of the sample.

After removal of 7 bases from V and 13 bases from J, the junction retains 14 bases not matched to a gene. Based on the germline V gene, the CDR1 and CDR2 sequences are LGHNT and FRNRAP. Taken from cysteine to phenylalanine, the CDR3 has 13 residues. The sequence is cut down to CDR3 DNA, 39 bases in frame from base 1. For this clone: Its antigen specificity is not known. Base qualities are not recorded, but no much larger clone differs from it by a single base.

The TCR was taken from a human donor in good health. The chain was built from TRBV12-5 and TRBJ1-1; 8 nucleotides in the junction match TRBD1. Sequenced input: CD4+ T cells from blood. This receptor carries the CDR3 CASAQGAGQRGFF. The sequenced DNA: TGTGCTAGTGCCCAGGGGGCGGGGCAGAGGGGTTTCTTT.